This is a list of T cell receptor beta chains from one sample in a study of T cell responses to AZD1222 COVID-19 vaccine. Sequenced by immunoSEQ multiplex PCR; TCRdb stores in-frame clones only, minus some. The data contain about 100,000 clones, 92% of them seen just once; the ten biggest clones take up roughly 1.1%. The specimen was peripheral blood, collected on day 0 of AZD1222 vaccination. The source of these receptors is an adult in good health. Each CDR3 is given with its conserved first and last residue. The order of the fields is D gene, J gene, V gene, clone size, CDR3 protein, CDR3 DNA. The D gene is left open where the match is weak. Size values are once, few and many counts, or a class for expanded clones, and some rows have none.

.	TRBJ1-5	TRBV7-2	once	CASSPRGGFNQPQHF	TGTGCCAGCAGCCCCCGGGGGGGCTTCAATCAGCCCCAGCATTTT
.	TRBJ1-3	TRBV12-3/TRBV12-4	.	CASSLNRPLAF	TGTGCCAGCAGTTTAAACAGGCCACTAGCTTTT
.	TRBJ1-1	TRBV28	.	CASRPIPGRGRDTEAFF	TGTGCCAGCAGACCAATTCCGGGCAGGGGACGTGACACTGAAGCTTTCTTT
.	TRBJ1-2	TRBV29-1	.	CSLAATGSSGYTF	TGCAGCCTCGCCGCTACAGGGAGCTCTGGCTACACCTTC
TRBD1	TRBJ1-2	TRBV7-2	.	CASSPDRANYGYTF	TGTGCCAGCAGCCCGGACAGGGCTAACTATGGCTACACCTTC
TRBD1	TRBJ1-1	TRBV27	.	CASSFHRGTEAFF	TGTGCCAGCAGTTTCCACAGGGGTACTGAAGCTTTCTTT
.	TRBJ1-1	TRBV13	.	CASSLFGRAANTEAFF	TGTGCCAGCAGCTTATTTGGTAGGGCGGCGAACACTGAAGCTTTCTTT
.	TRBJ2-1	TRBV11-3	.	CASGMGRYNEQFF	TGTGCCAGCGGAATGGGCCGCTACAATGAGCAGTTCTTC
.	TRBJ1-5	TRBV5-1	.	CASSPAGLNQPQHF	TGCGCCAGCAGCCCGGCGGGGCTTAATCAGCCCCAGCATTTT
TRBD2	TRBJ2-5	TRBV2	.	CASRDGRGRLGGLETQYF	TGTGCCAGCAGAGATGGAAGGGGAAGACTGGGGGGGTTAGAGACCCAGTACTTC
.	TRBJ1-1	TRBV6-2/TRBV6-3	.	CASSYAGEAFF	TGTGCCAGCAGTTACGCCGGGGAAGCTTTCTTT
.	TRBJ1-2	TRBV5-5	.	CASSQGGRGGYGYTF	TGTGCCAGCAGCCAAGGAGGCAGGGGAGGGTATGGCTACACCTTC
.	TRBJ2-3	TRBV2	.	CASSDPVGTDTQYF	TGTGCCAGCAGTGACCCCGTAGGCACAGATACGCAGTATTTT
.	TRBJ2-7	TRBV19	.	CASSMTAPAYEQYF	TGTGCCAGTAGTATGACAGCCCCTGCCTACGAGCAGTACTTC
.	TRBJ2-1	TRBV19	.	CASSIGVGGSSYNEQFF	TGTGCCAGTAGTATAGGTGTAGGAGGGAGTTCCTACAATGAGCAGTTCTTC
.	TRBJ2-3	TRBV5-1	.	CASSPGPEDTQYF	TGCGCCAGCAGCCCGGGCCCAGAGGATACGCAGTATTTT
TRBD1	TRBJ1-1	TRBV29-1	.	CSVRLGTGNTEAFF	TGCAGCGTGCGCCTCGGGACAGGGAACACTGAAGCTTTCTTT
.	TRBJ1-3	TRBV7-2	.	CASSLEPGSGNTIYF	TGTGCCAGCAGCTTAGAGCCGGGGTCTGGAAACACCATATATTTT
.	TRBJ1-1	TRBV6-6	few	CASSPWAIRGVNTEAFF	TGTGCCAGCAGTCCCTGGGCTATACGAGGGGTTAACACTGAAGCTTTCTTT
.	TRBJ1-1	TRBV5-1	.	CASIRDGEAFF	TGCGCCAGCATAAGGGACGGTGAAGCTTTCTTT
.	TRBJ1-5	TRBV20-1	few	CSASPQGGNQPQHF	TGCAGTGCTAGTCCCCAGGGTGGCAATCAGCCCCAGCATTTT
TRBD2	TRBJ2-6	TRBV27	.	CASSDPGGSGTPNSGANVLTF	TGTGCCAGCAGTGACCCAGGAGGTAGCGGGACCCCTAACTCTGGGGCCAACGTCCTGACTTTC
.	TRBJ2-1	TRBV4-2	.	CASSQAGVGDEQFF	TGTGCCAGCAGCCAAGCTGGAGTGGGGGATGAGCAGTTCTTC
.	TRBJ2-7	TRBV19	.	CASSIVSGPRGEYF	TGTGCCAGTAGTATAGTATCCGGGCCCCGCGGAGAGTACTTC
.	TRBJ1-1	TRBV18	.	CASSPRKGTLNTEAFF	TGTGCCAGCTCACCAAGGAAAGGCACACTGAACACTGAAGCTTTCTTT
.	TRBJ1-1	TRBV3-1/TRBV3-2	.	CASSQRDRYTEAFF	TGTGCCAGCAGCCAAAGGGATAGATACACTGAAGCTTTCTTT
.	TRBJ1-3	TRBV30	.	CAWSVSSSGNTIYF	TGTGCCTGGAGCGTTTCGTCCTCTGGAAACACCATATATTTT
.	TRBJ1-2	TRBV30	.	CAWGRTAPFEGYTF	TGTGCCTGGGGACGGACAGCGCCCTTTGAGGGCTACACCTTC
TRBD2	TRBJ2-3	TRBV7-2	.	CASTRLAGITDTQYF	TGTGCCAGCACCCGACTAGCGGGGATCACAGATACGCAGTATTTT
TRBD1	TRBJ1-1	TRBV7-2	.	CASSLDLGPGGTEAFF	TGTGCCAGCAGCTTAGATCTGGGACCAGGGGGGACTGAAGCTTTCTTT
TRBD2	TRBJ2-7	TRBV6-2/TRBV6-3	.	CASSKASGGQYF	TGTGCCAGCAGTAAGGCCTCGGGAGGGCAGTACTTC
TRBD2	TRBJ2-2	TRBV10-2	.	CASSEAGRAGELFF	TGCGCCAGCAGTGAAGCGGGGCGGGCCGGGGAGCTGTTTTTT
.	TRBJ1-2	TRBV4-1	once	CASSQQSPPRAGYGYTF	TGCGCCAGCAGCCAACAGTCGCCACCCAGGGCGGGCTATGGCTACACCTTC
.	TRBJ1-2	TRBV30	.	CAWLAGNHLYGYTF	TGTGCCTGGTTGGCGGGCAACCACCTCTATGGCTACACCTTC
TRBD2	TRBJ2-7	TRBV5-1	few	CASSPGRLAGPPGEQYF	TGCGCCAGCAGCCCGGGGAGGCTAGCGGGCCCCCCGGGGGAGCAGTACTTC
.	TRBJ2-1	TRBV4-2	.	CASSTSLGAVSYNEQFF	TGTGCCAGCAGCACTTCTTTGGGGGCGGTGTCCTACAATGAGCAGTTCTTC
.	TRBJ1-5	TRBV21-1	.	CASSHEVSNQPQHF	TGTGCCAGCAGCCACGAGGTTAGCAATCAGCCCCAGCATTTT
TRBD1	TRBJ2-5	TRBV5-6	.	CASSFRGYGQVETQYF	TGTGCCAGCAGTTTTCGCGGTTATGGACAGGTGGAGACCCAGTACTTC
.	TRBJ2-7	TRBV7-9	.	CASSTDTYEQYF	TGTGCCAGCAGCACTGACACCTACGAGCAGTACTTC
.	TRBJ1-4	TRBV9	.	CASSRGATNEKLFF	TGTGCCAGCAGCAGGGGGGCAACTAATGAAAAACTGTTTTTT
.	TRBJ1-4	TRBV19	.	CASGFRVGEKLFF	TGTGCCAGTGGCTTTAGGGTGGGCGAAAAACTGTTTTTT
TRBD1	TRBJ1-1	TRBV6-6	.	CASSISGTGDTEAFF	TGTGCCAGCAGCATCTCCGGGACAGGGGACACTGAAGCTTTCTTT
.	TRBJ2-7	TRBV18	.	CASSPPIGSPVGQYF	TGTGCCAGCTCACCACCGATCGGGAGCCCCGTCGGGCAGTACTTC
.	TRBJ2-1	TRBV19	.	CASSIVGNEQFF	TGTGCCAGTAGTATAGTAGGCAATGAGCAGTTCTTC
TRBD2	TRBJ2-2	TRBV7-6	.	CASSSRLAGEFSGELFF	TGTGCCAGCAGCTCCCGACTAGCGGGAGAGTTTAGCGGGGAGCTGTTTTTT
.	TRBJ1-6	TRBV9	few	CASSVTSSDSPLHF	TGTGCCAGCAGCGTAACCTCTTCAGATTCACCCCTCCACTTT
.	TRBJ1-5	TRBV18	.	CASSPSGGASSNQPQHF	TGTGCCAGCTCACCCTCAGGAGGGGCGAGTAGCAATCAGCCCCAGCATTTT
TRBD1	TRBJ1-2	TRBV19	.	CASSRQGPSYGYTF	TGTGCCAGTAGCCGACAGGGCCCGTCGTATGGCTACACCTTC
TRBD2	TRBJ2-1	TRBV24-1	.	CATSDGTISYNEQFF	TGTGCCACCAGTGATGGGACTATAAGCTACAATGAGCAGTTCTTC
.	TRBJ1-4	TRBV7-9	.	CASSPPAAANEKLFF	TGTGCCAGCAGCCCCCCGGCAGCGGCTAATGAAAAACTGTTTTTT
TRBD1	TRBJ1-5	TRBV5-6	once	CASSLSGGEGQPQHF	TGTGCCAGCAGCTTGTCAGGGGGAGAAGGTCAGCCCCAGCATTTT
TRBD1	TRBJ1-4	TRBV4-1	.	CASSLFGTVNEKLFF	TGCGCCAGCAGCCTCTTCGGGACAGTCAATGAAAAACTGTTTTTT
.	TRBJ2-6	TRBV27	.	CASSNGQSGANVLTF	TGTGCCAGCAGTAATGGACAGTCTGGGGCCAACGTCCTGACTTTC
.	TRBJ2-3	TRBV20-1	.	CSAPRRDTQYF	TGCAGTGCCCCGAGACGGGATACGCAGTATTTT
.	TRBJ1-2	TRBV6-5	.	CASSYRGGEGYTF	TGTGCCAGCAGTTACAGGGGAGGGGAAGGCTACACCTTC
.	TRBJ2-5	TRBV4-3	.	CASSQGGIETQYF	TGCGCCAGCAGCCAAGGCGGAATAGAGACCCAGTACTTC
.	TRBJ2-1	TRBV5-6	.	CASSLVTGAGNEQFF	TGTGCCAGCAGCTTGGTTACGGGAGCGGGCAATGAGCAGTTCTTC
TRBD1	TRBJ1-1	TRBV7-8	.	CASSLAVGQGAFEAFF	TGTGCCAGCAGCTTAGCCGTGGGACAGGGGGCTTTTGAAGCTTTCTTT
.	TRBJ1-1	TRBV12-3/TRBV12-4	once	CASSPTTNTEAFF	TGTGCCAGCAGTCCAACAACGAACACTGAAGCTTTCTTT
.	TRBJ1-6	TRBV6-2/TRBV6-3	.	CASSDQGYNSPLHF	TGTGCCAGCAGTGATCAGGGGTATAATTCACCCCTCCACTTT